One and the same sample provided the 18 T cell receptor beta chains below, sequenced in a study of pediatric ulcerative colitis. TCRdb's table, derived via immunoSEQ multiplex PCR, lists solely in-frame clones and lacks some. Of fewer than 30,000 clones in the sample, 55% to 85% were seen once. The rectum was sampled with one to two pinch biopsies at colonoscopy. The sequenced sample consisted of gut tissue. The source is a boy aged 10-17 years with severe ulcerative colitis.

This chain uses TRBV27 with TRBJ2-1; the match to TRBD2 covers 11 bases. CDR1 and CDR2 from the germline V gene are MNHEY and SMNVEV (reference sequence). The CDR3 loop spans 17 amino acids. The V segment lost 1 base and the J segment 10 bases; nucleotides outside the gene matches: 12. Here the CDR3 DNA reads TGTGCCAGCAGTTTATACCTAGCGGGAGGAACGAGTGGCGAGCAGTTCTTC. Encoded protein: CASSLYLAGGTSGEQFF.

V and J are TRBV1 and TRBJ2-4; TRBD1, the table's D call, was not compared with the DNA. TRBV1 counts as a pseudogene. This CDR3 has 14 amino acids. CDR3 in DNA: TGCACCAGCAGCCAACAGAATGCCAAAAACATTCAGTACTTC. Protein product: CTSSQQNAKNIQYF.

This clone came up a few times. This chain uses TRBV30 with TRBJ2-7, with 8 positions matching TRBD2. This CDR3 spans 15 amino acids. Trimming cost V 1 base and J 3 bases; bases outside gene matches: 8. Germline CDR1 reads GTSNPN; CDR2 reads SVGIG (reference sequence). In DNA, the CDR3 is TGTGCCTGGAGTGATACGACTAGCGCTAACTACGAGCAGTACTTC. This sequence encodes CAWSDTTSANYEQYF.

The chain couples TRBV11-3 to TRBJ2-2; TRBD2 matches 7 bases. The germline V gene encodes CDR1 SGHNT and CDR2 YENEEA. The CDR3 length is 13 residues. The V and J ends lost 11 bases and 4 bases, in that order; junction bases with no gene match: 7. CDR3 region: CAGGVQSTGELFF. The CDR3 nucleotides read TGTGCCGGGGGGGTACAGAGCACCGGGGAGCTGTTTTTT.

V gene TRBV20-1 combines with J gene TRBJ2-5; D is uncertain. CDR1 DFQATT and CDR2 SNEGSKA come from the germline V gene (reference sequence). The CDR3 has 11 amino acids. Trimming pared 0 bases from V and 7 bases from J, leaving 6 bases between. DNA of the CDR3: TGCAGTGCTAGAGATCGGGTGACCCAGTACTTC. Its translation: CSARDRVTQYF.

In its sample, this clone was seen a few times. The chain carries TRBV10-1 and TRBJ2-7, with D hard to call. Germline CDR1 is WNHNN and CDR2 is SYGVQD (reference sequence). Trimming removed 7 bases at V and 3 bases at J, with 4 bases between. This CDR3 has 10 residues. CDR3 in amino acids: CASISYEQYF. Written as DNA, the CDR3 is TGCGCCAGCATCAGCTACGAGCAGTACTTC.

The CDR3 spells CASSSGKEETQYF. The CDR3 bases are TGTGCCAGCAGTAGCGGGAAGGAAGAGACCCAGTACTTC. The V gene is TRBV6-1, the J gene TRBJ2-5; TRBD2 agrees at 7 bases. The V gene's germline CDR1 is MNHNS and CDR2 SASEGT. V was pared by 5 bases and J by 3 bases, with 3 bases of the junction left unmatched. This CDR3 comprises 13 residues.

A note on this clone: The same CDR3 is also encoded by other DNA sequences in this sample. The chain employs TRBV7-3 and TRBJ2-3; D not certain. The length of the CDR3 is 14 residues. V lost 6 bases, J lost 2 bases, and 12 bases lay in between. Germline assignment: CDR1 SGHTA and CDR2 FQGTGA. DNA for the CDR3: TGTGCCAGCAGTCTCCTAGGAGCCACAGATACGCAGTATTTT. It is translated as CASSLLGATDTQYF.

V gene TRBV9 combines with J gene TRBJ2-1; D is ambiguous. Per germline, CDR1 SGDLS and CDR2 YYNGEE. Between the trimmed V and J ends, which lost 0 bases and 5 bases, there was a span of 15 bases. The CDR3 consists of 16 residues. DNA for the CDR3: TGTGCCAGCAGCGTAGGCGAGGCCCTAGGAGACAATGAGCAGTTCTTC. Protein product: CASSVGEALGDNEQFF. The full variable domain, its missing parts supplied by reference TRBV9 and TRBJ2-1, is DSGVTQTPKHLITATGQRVTLRCSPRSGDLSVYWYQQSLDQGLQFLIQYYNGEERAKGNILERFSAQQFPDLHSELNLSSLELGDSALYFCASSVGEALGDNEQFFGPGTRLTVL.

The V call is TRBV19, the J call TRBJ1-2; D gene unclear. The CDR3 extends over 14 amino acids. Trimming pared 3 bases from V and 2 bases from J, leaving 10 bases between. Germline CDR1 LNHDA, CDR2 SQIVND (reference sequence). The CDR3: CASSMSVTNYGYTF. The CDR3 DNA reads TGTGCCAGTAGTATGTCCGTGACCAACTATGGCTACACCTTC.

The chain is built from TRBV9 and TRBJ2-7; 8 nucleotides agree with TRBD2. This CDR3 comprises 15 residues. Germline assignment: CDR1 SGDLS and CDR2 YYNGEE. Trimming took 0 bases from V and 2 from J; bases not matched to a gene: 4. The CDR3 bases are TGTGCCAGCAGCGTAGGGTCGGGAGGGGCCTACGAGCAGTACTTC. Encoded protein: CASSVGSGGAYEQYF.

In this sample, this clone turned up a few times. For the CDR3, the DNA is TGTGCCAGCAGCTTATGGGGAGGGCTAAGCACAGATACGCAGTATTTT. It translates to CASSLWGGLSTDTQYF. The V call is TRBV7-8, the J call TRBJ2-3; 7 nucleotides align to TRBD2. This CDR3 is 16 amino acids long. Germline CDR1 SGHVS, CDR2 FQNEAQ. The V and J ends lost 2 bases and 0 bases, in that order; junction bases with no gene match: 5.

CDR3 in DNA: TGCGCCAGCAGCCGGGTGACTAGCGGGATGGCGGCAGATACGCAGTATTTT. Protein product: CASSRVTSGMAADTQYF. The chain has TRBV5-1 and TRBJ2-3; 11 positions agree with TRBD2. The germline V gene has CDR1 SGHRS and CDR2 YFSETQ. This CDR3 is built from 17 residues. Losses at the gene ends were 4 bases for V and 4 bases for J; bases not matched to a gene: 11.

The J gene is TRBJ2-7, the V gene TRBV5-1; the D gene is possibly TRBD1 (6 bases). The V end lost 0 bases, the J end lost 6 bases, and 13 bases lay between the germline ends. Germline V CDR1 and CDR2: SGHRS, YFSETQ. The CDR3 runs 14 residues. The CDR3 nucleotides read TGCGCCAGCAGCTTGGGCACCACAGGGACCGAGCAGTACTTC. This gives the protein CASSLGTTGTEQYF.

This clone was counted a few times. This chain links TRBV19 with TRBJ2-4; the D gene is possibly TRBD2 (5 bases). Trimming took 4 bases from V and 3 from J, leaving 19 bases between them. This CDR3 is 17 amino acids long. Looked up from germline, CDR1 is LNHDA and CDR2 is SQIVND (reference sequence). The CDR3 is CASSKPPGGQDKNIQYF. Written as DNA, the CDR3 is TGTGCCAGTAGTAAACCCCCAGGCGGGCAGGACAAAAACATTCAGTACTTC. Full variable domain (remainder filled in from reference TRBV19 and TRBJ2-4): DGGITQSPKYLFRKEGQNVTLSCEQNLNHDAMYWYRQDPGQGLRLIYYSQIVNDFQKGDIAEGYSVSREKKESFPLTVTSAQKNPTAFYLCASSKPPGGQDKNIQYFGAGTRLSVL.

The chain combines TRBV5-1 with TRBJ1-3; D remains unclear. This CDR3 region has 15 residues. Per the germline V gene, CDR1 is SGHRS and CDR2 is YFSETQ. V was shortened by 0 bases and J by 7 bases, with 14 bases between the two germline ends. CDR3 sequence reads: CASSLDGSQGNTIYF. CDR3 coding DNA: TGCGCCAGCAGCTTGGACGGCAGCCAAGGGAACACCATATATTTT.

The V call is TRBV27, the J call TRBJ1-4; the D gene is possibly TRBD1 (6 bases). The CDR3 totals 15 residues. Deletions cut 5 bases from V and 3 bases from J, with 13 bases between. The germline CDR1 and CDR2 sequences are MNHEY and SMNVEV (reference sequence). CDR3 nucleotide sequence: TGTGCCAGCAGTCCGTCAGGGGTATCTAATGAAAAACTGTTTTTT. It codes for CASSPSGVSNEKLFF.

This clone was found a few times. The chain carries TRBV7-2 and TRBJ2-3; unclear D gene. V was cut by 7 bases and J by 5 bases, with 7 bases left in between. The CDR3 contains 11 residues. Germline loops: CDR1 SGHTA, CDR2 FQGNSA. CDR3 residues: CASILRDTQYF. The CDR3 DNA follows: TGTGCCAGCATATTGAGAGATACGCAGTATTTT.